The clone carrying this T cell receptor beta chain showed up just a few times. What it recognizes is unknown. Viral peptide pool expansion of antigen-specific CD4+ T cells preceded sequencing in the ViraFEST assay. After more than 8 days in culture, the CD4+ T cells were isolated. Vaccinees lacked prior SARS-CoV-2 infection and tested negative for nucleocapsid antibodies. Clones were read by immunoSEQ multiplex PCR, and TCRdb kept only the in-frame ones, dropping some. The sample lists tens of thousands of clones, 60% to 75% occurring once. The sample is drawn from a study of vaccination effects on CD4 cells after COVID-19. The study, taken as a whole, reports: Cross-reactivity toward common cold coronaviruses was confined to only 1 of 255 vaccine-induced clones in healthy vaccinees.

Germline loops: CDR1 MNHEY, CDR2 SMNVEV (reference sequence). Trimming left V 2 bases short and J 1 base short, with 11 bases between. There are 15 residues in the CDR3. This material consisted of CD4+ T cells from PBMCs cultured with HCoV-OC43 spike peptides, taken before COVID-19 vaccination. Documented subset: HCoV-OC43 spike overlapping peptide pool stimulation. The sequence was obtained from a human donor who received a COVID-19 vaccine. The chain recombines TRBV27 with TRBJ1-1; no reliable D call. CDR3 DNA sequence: TGTGCCAGCAGTTTAAATGCAGGAAAGAACACTGAAGCTTTCTTT. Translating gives CASSLNAGKNTEAFF.